This T cell receptor (beta chain) is drawn from a study of blood T cell repertoires in COVID-19. Across the whole study: Sites across the United States, Italy and Spain contributed samples from acute and convalescent COVID-19. PBMCs, B-cell-depleted T cells, or T cells were the source of the cDNA or gDNA that made up the material.

CDR1 is SNHLY, CDR2 FYNNEI, per germline. Trimming removed 6 bases at V and 5 bases at J, with 13 bases between. The CDR3 consists of 13 residues. As processed by the authors: Amplifying reference gene primers gave estimates of nucleated cell counts. Profiled with immunoSEQ multiplex PCR; TCRdb holds only in-frame clones, not every one. V, J and clone size are taken as reported in that table, and D and trimming were inferred from the DNA itself. The table shows more than 85,000 clones, with 81% occurring only once. The specimen was peripheral blood. The J gene is TRBJ2-5, the V gene TRBV2; TRBD2 is a possible D gene (6 bases). The sequence was obtained from a man at least 80 years old with acute or convalescent COVID-19. CDR3 residues: CASRSQGGETQYF. CDR3 DNA sequence: TGTGCCAGCAGGTCCCAAGGAGGGGAGACCCAGTACTTC.